One sample yielded the 3 T cell receptor beta chains listed below, sequenced in a study of blood T cell repertoires in COVID-19. Clones were read by immunoSEQ multiplex PCR, and TCRdb kept only the in-frame ones, dropping some. Here the sample spans approximately 200,000 clones, just under 85% being singletons. Sequencing was done on a sample of PBMCs or T cells enriched from blood (not recorded which). The receptors were sampled from a middle-aged woman with acute COVID-19.

J is TRBJ2-7 and V is TRBV7-8, with D tentatively TRBD1 (5 bases). The germline V gene encodes CDR1 SGHVS and CDR2 FQNEAQ. The CDR3 covers 12 residues. Deletions cut 2 bases from V and 6 bases from J, with 8 bases between. This CDR3 is CASSLQGGEQYF. The CDR3 bases are TGTGCCAGCAGCTTACAGGGTGGCGAGCAGTACTTC.

The chain has TRBV19 and TRBJ1-5; D gene ambiguous. Germline V gene data show CDR1 as LNHDA and CDR2 as SQIVND (reference sequence). The CDR3 has 14 residues. Trimming removed 4 bases from V and 0 bases from J, with 7 bases in between. The CDR3 DNA is TGTGCCAGTAGTACTGAGATTAGCAATCAGCCCCAGCATTTT. This encodes CASSTEISNQPQHF.

The chain carries TRBV6-4 and TRBJ2-2; 13 bases are shared with TRBD2. CDR3 length: 15 amino acids. The junction had 0 bases not matched to a gene; V was cut back by 4 bases and J by 4 bases. CDR1 is MRHNA, CDR2 SNTAGT, per germline. The CDR3 DNA sequence: TGTGCCAGCAGTGGGACTAGCGGGGGCACCGGGGAGCTGTTTTTT. This codes for CASSGTSGGTGELFF.